This record looks at one T cell receptor beta chain sequence and its context. Its antigen remains unknown. Primers for the PCR totalled 60 Vbeta and 13 Jbeta. Only in-frame clones appear in the TCRdb table, and some are missing; sequencing was by immunoSEQ multiplex PCR. Of fewer than 200,000 clones in the sample, roughly 10% were seen once. Donors had nominal health at sampling but likely had unrecorded immune exposures. The record originates from a study of cytomegalovirus exposure and HLA in healthy donors. The study's findings and limits: Exclusion applied to some V segments, including TRBV6-2 and TRBV6-3, as they were indistinguishable. Later on, an analysis showed TCR association rates differing by HLA locus, with DRB1 the most and HLA-C the fewest.

The CDR3 loop spans 14 amino acids. Trimming removed 4 bases from V and 1 base from J; junction bases left unmatched: 0. In germline, CDR1 is SEHNR, CDR2 FQNEAQ (reference sequence). This receptor was obtained from a woman aged 25 to 45 in good health and CMV-seropositive. J is TRBJ1-2 and V is TRBV7-9; 10 nucleotides align to TRBD1. Sequenced sample: PBMCs. CDR3 region: CASSWTGGNYGYTF. The CDR3 DNA sequence: TGTGCCAGCAGCTGGACAGGGGGTAACTATGGCTACACCTTC.